This T cell receptor (beta chain) was retrieved from a study of T cells after posttransplantation cyclophosphamide. Germline CDR1 and CDR2: SGHVS and FQNEAQ. The CDR3 is 14 residues long. V was shortened by 1 base and J by 7 bases, with 14 bases between the two germline ends. Worth noting for this clone: Its antigen remains unknown.

Repertoires were generated with immunoSEQ multiplex PCR, while TCRdb's copy carries only in-frame clones and drops some. The table shows approximately 52,000 clones, with about 86% occurring only once. General study points: Donor-recipient repertoire similarity was low at 1-2 months, rising over year one. TRB clonality was highly associated with recipient CMV seropositivity and reactivation. Blood and skin or GI T cell repertoires showed limited TRB overlap.

The clonotype comes from a man aged 25 to 40 with a blood cancer, CMV-positive, and with a related stem cell donor. This chain links TRBV7-8 with TRBJ2-7; no reliable D call. Specimen: PBMCs. As DNA, the CDR3 is TGTGCCAGCAGCTTAGTTCTCACGCGTTCAGAGCAGTACTTC. It translates to CASSLVLTRSEQYF.